One and the same sample provided the 15 T cell receptor beta chains below, sequenced in a study of blood T cell repertoires in COVID-19. Produced via immunoSEQ multiplex PCR; TCRdb's table is partial and in-frame only. The data hold around 60,000 clones, with 55% to 75% observed a single time. Sequencing was performed on peripheral blood. Receptor source: a woman in her seventies with COVID-19, enrolled during active disease.

The J gene is TRBJ1-1, the V gene TRBV14, with D unresolved. This CDR3 region has 13 residues. Germline CDR1 and CDR2: SGHDN and FVKESK. V was clipped by 3 bases and J by 3 bases, with 8 bases between them. DNA for the CDR3: TGTGCCAGCAGCCAGGGCGGGTACACTGAAGCTTTCTTT. It yields the protein CASSQGGYTEAFF.

This chain uses TRBV4-3 with TRBJ1-2; the D is unclear. The V end was cut by 3 bases, the J end by 10 bases, with 12 bases between. The CDR3 contains 12 residues. CDR1 and CDR2 from the germline V gene are LGHNA and YSLEER. CDR3 coding DNA: TGCGCCAGCAGCCAGTCGGGATCCTCCTACACCTTC. It specifies CASSQSGSSYTF.

This clone was detected only a few times. This rearrangement joins TRBV6-6 to TRBJ1-6, with 9 bases fitting TRBD1. Looked up from germline, CDR1 is MNHNY and CDR2 is SVGAGI (reference sequence). This CDR3 is 14 amino acids long. V shed 2 bases, J shed 8 bases, and the junction held 1 base outside the gene matches. CDR3 DNA sequence: TGTGCCAGCAGTTACGACAGGGGGGATTCACCCCTCCACTTT. Protein product: CASSYDRGDSPLHF.

The rearrangement joins TRBV18 to TRBJ1-2, with D perhaps TRBD1 (5 bases). Trimming cost V 2 bases and J 2 bases, with 15 bases left between them. The CDR3 has 16 amino acids. The germline V gene has CDR1 KGHSH and CDR2 LQKENI. The CDR3 bases are TGTGCCAGCTCACCAAGGGAAACAGGTGGGAACTATGGCTACACCTTC. Its translation: CASSPRETGGNYGYTF. The complete variable domain, with remaining parts taken from reference TRBV18 and TRBJ1-2, reads NAGVMQNPRHLVRRRGQEARLRCSPMKGHSHVYWYRQLPEEGLKFMVYLQKENIIDESGMPKERFSAEFPKEGPSILRIQQVVRGDSAAYFCASSPRETGGNYGYTFGSGTRLTVV.

This clone was found a few times. The V gene is TRBV11-2, the J gene TRBJ2-3; no firm D call. Trimming took off 4 bases at V and 7 bases at J, with 3 bases between the two ends. The CDR3 length is 10 residues. The germline CDR1 and CDR2 sequences are SGHAT and FQNNGV. The CDR3, as DNA: TGTGCCAGCAGCTATAATACGCAGTATTTT. This codes for CASSYNTQYF. The variable domain in full, with the rest retrieved from reference TRBV11-2 and TRBJ2-3, is EAGVAQSPRYKIIEKRQSVAFWCNPISGHATLYWYQQILGQGPKLLIQFQNNGVVDDSQLPKDRFSAERLKGVDSTLKIQPAKLEDSAVYLCASSYNTQYFGPGTRLTVL.

The chain joins TRBV6-2 or TRBV6-3 to TRBJ2-7; D is unclear. This CDR3 is built from 14 residues. V was shortened by 2 bases and J by 4 bases, with 12 bases between the two germline ends. Germline assignment: CDR1 MNHEY and CDR2 SVGEGT. The CDR3: CASSYGGSWYEQYF. The CDR3, as DNA: TGTGCCAGCAGTTACGGTGGTAGCTGGTACGAGCAGTACTTC.

This clone has a handful of counts. This chain joins TRBV7-9 and TRBJ1-4, with D hard to call. Germline CDR1 reads SEHNR; CDR2 reads FQNEAQ (reference sequence). V was clipped by 3 bases and J by 7 bases, with 15 bases between them. CDR3 length: 15 amino acids. CDR3 sequence reads: CASSFEVGLGEKLFF. CDR3 DNA sequence: TGTGCCAGCAGCTTCGAGGTCGGACTGGGTGAAAAACTGTTTTTT.

The chain carries TRBV19 and TRBJ1-3; perhaps TRBD1 as D (5 bases). The CDR3 has 17 residues. Germline values: CDR1 LNHDA, CDR2 SQIVND (reference sequence). Trimming left V 7 bases short and J 0 bases short, with 19 bases between. The CDR3 region is CASTGDGGTPSGNTIYF. In nucleotides, the CDR3 is TGTGCCAGTACTGGGGACGGGGGAACTCCCTCTGGAAACACCATATATTTT.

In this sample, this clone turned up a few times. The chain links TRBV18 to TRBJ2-2, with 9 bases that match TRBD1. Germline CDR1 and CDR2: KGHSH and LQKENI. The CDR3 runs to 18 residues. The J segment lost 4 bases and the V segment lost 1 base, leaving 10 bases of the junction unmatched. CDR3 DNA: TGTGCCAGCTCACCACGTACCCGGGACAGGGCGAGCACCGGGGAGCTGTTTTTT. It is translated as CASSPRTRDRASTGELFF.

The rearrangement joins TRBV19 to TRBJ2-2; 9 bases fit TRBD1. V gave up 6 bases and J gave up 0 bases; unmatched junction bases: 2. The CDR3 runs 15 residues. CDR1 and CDR2 from the germline V gene are LNHDA and SQIVND (reference sequence). CDR3 protein: CASRTGGTNTGELFF. CDR3 bases: TGTGCCAGTAGGACAGGGGGGACGAACACCGGGGAGCTGTTTTTT.

This chain connects TRBV9 to TRBJ2-1, with 7 bases aligning to TRBD2. V lost 0 bases to trimming and J lost 5 bases; unmatched junction nucleotides: 11. Germline V lookup: CDR1 SGDLS, CDR2 YYNGEE. CDR3 length: 17 residues. The CDR3 DNA reads as TGTGCCAGCAGCGTAGGTTCCGGGCTAGCGGCGAACAATGAGCAGTTCTTC. Amino acid sequence: CASSVGSGLAANNEQFF.

This clone was found once. This chain links TRBV7-3 with TRBJ2-3; 11 bases match TRBD2. The CDR3 has 14 residues. The V gene's germline CDR1 is SGHTA and CDR2 FQGTGA. The V and J ends lost 4 bases and 5 bases, in that order; junction bases with no gene match: 2. CDR3 coding DNA: TGTGCCAGCAGCTCCGGACTAGCGGGAGATACGCAGTATTTT. Amino acid sequence: CASSSGLAGDTQYF.

The V gene is TRBV7-8, the J gene TRBJ2-7; TRBD2 agrees at 14 bases. Germline lookup yields CDR1 SGHVS and CDR2 FQNEAQ. The CDR3 contains 17 residues. V shed 5 bases, J shed 0 bases, and the junction held 6 bases outside the gene matches. CDR3: CASSAGGLAGASYEQYV. In DNA form, the CDR3 reads TGTGCCAGCAGCGCGGGGGGACTAGCGGGAGCCTCCTACGAGCAGTACGTC.

This chain connects TRBV7-9 to TRBJ2-7; 9 nucleotides align to TRBD2. The CDR3 spans 17 residues. The V gene's germline CDR1 is SEHNR and CDR2 FQNEAQ (reference sequence). After removal of 3 bases from V and 3 bases from J, the junction contained 12 bases not matched to a gene. CDR3 sequence reads: CASSFPRGLAGFYEQYF. As DNA, the CDR3 is TGTGCCAGCAGCTTCCCTCGGGGGCTAGCGGGGTTCTACGAGCAGTACTTC.

CDR3 DNA sequence: TGTGCCAGCAGTTACTCACAGGGGGCCCATCAGCCCCAGCATTTT. Protein product: CASSYSQGAHQPQHF. The chain recombines TRBV6-5 with TRBJ1-5; 9 positions match TRBD1. Germline V gene sequence: CDR1 MNHEY, CDR2 SVGAGI. The length of the CDR3 is 15 residues. J lost 5 bases, V lost 0 bases, and 2 bases had no gene match.